The clone carrying this T cell receptor (beta chain) was seen ten or more times. Its antigen is unknown. This sample was included in a study of neurological immune-mediated disorders. Study results and limitations: None of the CDR3 amino acid sequences found in expanded clones was shared across subjects. This suggests that the TCR-beta repertoires were private in all groups. Neither clinical nor MRI features were associated with the multiple sclerosis repertoire cluster.

The method for making cDNA was 5'RACE, and it used 10-nucleotide random UMIs. TCRdb itself ran the 5' RACE reads through MiXCR, one entry per CDR3 protein. This sample has about 120,000 distinct CDR3 sequences, with about 3.2% found just once. Germline lookup yields CDR1 SGHRS and CDR2 YFSETQ. Trimming took off 6 bases at V and 2 bases at J, with 15 bases between the two ends. The CDR3 has 15 residues. Unsorted libraries were derived from 2 million PBMCs stored at -80 C. V and J are TRBV5-1 and TRBJ2-1; possibly TRBD1 for D (5 bases). The source is a woman in her 30s with multiple sclerosis. Sequenced input: PBMCs. The CDR3 is CASNSMEQAYNEQFF. The DNA for the CDR3 is TGCGCCAGCAATTCCATGGAACAGGCCTACAATGAGCAGTTCTTC.